These 21 T cell receptor beta chains were all obtained from the same sample, sequenced in a study of breast tumors, draining lymph nodes, adjacent tissues. TCRdb passed the multiplex PCR reads through MiXCR, listing each CDR3 protein once. Of over 150,000 distinct CDR3 sequences in the sample, approximately 30% were seen once. Axillary draining lymph nodes of breast cancer patients supplied the node samples. Sequenced sample: axillary lymph node tissue. The source of these receptors is a female donor with breast cancer. Some clones in this sample may be carry-over from other donors' samples.

The chain links TRBV14 to TRBJ1-2, with 7 bases identical to TRBD1. Germline CDR1 SGHDN, CDR2 FVKESK. The J segment lost 7 bases and the V segment lost 3 bases, leaving 14 bases of the junction unmatched. This CDR3 has 16 residues. This chain's CDR3 is CASSQEGRKGGFGYTF. CDR3 DNA sequence: TGTGCCAGCAGCCAGGAAGGTCGTAAAGGGGGCTTTGGCTACACCTTC.

This clonotype was seen only a few times. The chain employs TRBV20-1 and TRBJ2-5; 7 bases line up with TRBD2. Looked up from germline, CDR1 is DFQATT and CDR2 is SNEGSKA (reference sequence). V shed 0 bases and J 1 base; nucleotides not matched to a gene: 11. The CDR3 extends over 17 amino acids. CDR3 region: CSARDVSSGTVQETQYF. For the CDR3, the DNA is TGCAGTGCTAGAGATGTTTCAAGCGGGACTGTCCAAGAGACCCAGTACTTC.

V and J are TRBV2 and TRBJ2-7; TRBD1 or TRBD2 may be the D gene (5 bases each). The V and J ends lost 7 bases and 5 bases respectively, with 15 bases between them. In germline, CDR1 is SNHLY, CDR2 FYNNEI. This CDR3 contains 13 residues. CDR3 in DNA: TGTGCCAGCAAAGAGGGGTTGGAAAACGAGCAGTACTTC. This encodes CASKEGLENEQYF. Variable domain in full (rest from reference TRBV2 and TRBJ2-7): EPEVTQTPSHQVTQMGQEVILRCVPISNHLYFYWYRQILGQKVEFLVSFYNNEISEKSEIFDDQFSVERPDGSNFTLKIRSTKLEDSAMYFCASKEGLENEQYFGPGTRLTVT.

This chain links TRBV18 with TRBJ2-7; perhaps D is TRBD1 or TRBD2 (5 bases each). Trimming took 1 base from V and 3 from J, leaving 10 bases between them. CDR1 is KGHSH and CDR2 is LQKENI in the germline V gene. CDR3 length: 14 amino acids. The CDR3 DNA follows: TGTGCCAGCTCACCACGGGGGTCACTCTACGAGCAGTACTTC. This gives the protein CASSPRGSLYEQYF.

This clonotype has ten or more counts. The chain joins TRBV15 to TRBJ2-1, with 10 bases identical to TRBD2. This CDR3 has 18 amino acids. The germline V gene has CDR1 LNHNV and CDR2 YYDKDF (reference sequence). With V trimmed by 4 bases and J by 4 bases, 13 bases remained unmatched. The CDR3 DNA reads as TGTGCCACCAGCAAGGGATTCACTAGCGGGGACCCATACAATGAGCAGTTCTTC. Translating it yields CATSKGFTSGDPYNEQFF. Filled out from reference TRBV15 and TRBJ2-1, the complete variable domain reads DAMVIQNPRYQVTQFGKPVTLSCSQTLNHNVMYWYQQKSSQAPKLLFHYYDKDFNNEADTPDNFQSRRPNTSFCFLDIRSPGLGDTAMYLCATSKGFTSGDPYNEQFFGPGTRLTVL.

Ten or more counts support this clonotype. V gene TRBV20-1 combines with J gene TRBJ1-4; possibly TRBD1 for D (5 bases). The CDR3 consists of 14 residues. The germline V gene encodes CDR1 DFQATT and CDR2 SNEGSKA (reference sequence). V lost 0 bases to trimming and J lost 8 bases, with 13 bases between them. Here the CDR3 reads CSARDPGIGEKLFF. The DNA for the CDR3 is TGCAGTGCTAGAGATCCAGGGATCGGAGAAAAACTGTTTTTT.

This clonotype has only one observation. This sequence joins TRBV20-1 and TRBJ2-1, with D tentatively TRBD1 (6 bases). Trimming took 8 bases from V and 0 from J, leaving 14 bases between them. Germline V lookup: CDR1 DFQATT, CDR2 SNEGSKA (reference sequence). The CDR3 is made up of 14 amino acids. The CDR3 protein is CSTTGLGSYNEQFF. The CDR3 DNA follows: TGCAGTACCACAGGGTTAGGCTCCTACAATGAGCAGTTCTTC.

This clonotype showed up just once. V gene TRBV20-1 combines with J gene TRBJ2-3; 11 bases map to TRBD1. The V segment lost 6 bases and the J segment 5 bases; nucleotides outside the gene matches: 10. This CDR3 has 15 residues. Looked up from germline, CDR1 is DFQATT and CDR2 is SNEGSKA (reference sequence). The CDR3 protein is CSAQGDRGSGDTQYF. Here the CDR3 DNA reads TGCAGTGCCCAAGGGGACAGGGGGAGTGGAGATACGCAGTATTTT.

This clonotype has ten or more counts. The V and J genes are TRBV9 and TRBJ1-2; 11 bases align to TRBD1. Germline CDR1 SGDLS, CDR2 YYNGEE. J gave up 1 base and V 4 bases, and 6 bases lay outside the gene matches. This CDR3 is built from 16 residues. CDR3 sequence reads: CASSHPDRGHNYGYTF. In nucleotides, the CDR3 is TGTGCCAGCAGCCACCCGGACAGGGGGCATAACTATGGCTACACCTTC.

Note on this clonotype: The junction does not match germline at one end; this may be a read error. The chain links TRBV5-6 to TRBJ2-7, with TRBD1 matching 7 bases. The CDR3 is made up of 14 amino acids. Looked up from germline, CDR1 is SGHDT and CDR2 is YYEEEE. This CDR3 is CACSLQGVFNEQYF. CDR3 nucleotide sequence: TGTGCCTGCAGCTTGCAGGGGGTGTTCAACGAGCAGTACTTC.

In the case of this clonotype: The junction and the germline gene differ at one end; a read error may be behind it. The chain has TRBV20-1 and TRBJ2-5; D may be TRBD1 or TRBD2 (7 bases each). The CDR3 sequence is 15 residues long. Per the germline V gene, CDR1 is DFQATT and CDR2 is SNEGSKA (reference sequence). The CDR3 region is CSDRGGGRGPETQYF. In nucleotides, the CDR3 is TGCAGTGATAGAGGGGGCGGGAGAGGCCCGGAGACCCAGTACTTC.

This clonotype was seen many times. The chain combines TRBV11-3 with TRBJ2-7; D might be TRBD1 (5 bases). This CDR3 region has 14 residues. CDR1 is SGHNT, CDR2 YENEEA, per germline. V lost 9 bases to trimming and J lost 6 bases, with 21 bases between them. The DNA of the CDR3 is TGTGCCAGGGGCCCAGGGTCGGAGCCGGGCGAGCAGTACTTC. This sequence encodes CARGPGSEPGEQYF.

The table lists this clonotype with many counts. The chain is built from TRBV2 and TRBJ1-1; perhaps TRBD1 as D (5 bases). The V gene's germline CDR1 is SNHLY and CDR2 FYNNEI. The CDR3 sequence is 13 residues long. Trimming pared 5 bases from V and 1 base from J, leaving 8 bases between. CDR3 DNA: TGTGCCAGCAGTTTTAGGGGGAACACTGAAGCTTTCTTT. It specifies CASSFRGNTEAFF.

The CDR3 sequence is CSASGTSGRRNEHF. CDR3 sequence (DNA): TGCAGTGCTAGTGGGACTAGCGGGAGAAGGAATGAGCATTTT. The chain couples TRBV20-1 to TRBJ1-5; possibly TRBD1 for D (5 bases). This CDR3 region has 14 residues. Germline CDR1 reads DFQATT; CDR2 reads SNEGSKA (reference sequence). Trimming took off 3 bases at V and 14 bases at J, with 23 bases between the two ends.

The J gene is TRBJ1-5, the V gene TRBV20-1, with a weak D call TRBD1 (6 bases). Germline V gene data show CDR1 as DFQATT and CDR2 as SNEGSKA (reference sequence). V gave up 6 bases and J gave up 11 bases, with 23 bases separating them. The CDR3 consists of 14 residues. Here the CDR3 reads CSAETGHPGETQHF. CDR3 DNA: TGCAGTGCGGAGACAGGACACCCCGGGGAGACCCAGCATTTT.

This chain links TRBV5-4 with TRBJ1-2; TRBD1 is a possible D gene (5 bases). The CDR3 extends over 15 amino acids. V was cut by 1 base and J by 5 bases, with 15 bases left in between. CDR1 SGHNT and CDR2 YYREEE come from the germline V gene (reference sequence). CDR3 DNA sequence: TGTGCCAGCAGCTTGAGATCGGGGGTGGATTATGGCTACACCTTC. Translated, it gives CASSLRSGVDYGYTF.

The V gene is TRBV6-2 or TRBV6-3, the J gene TRBJ2-5; a possible D gene is TRBD2 (7 bases). CDR3 length equals 17 residues. The V and J ends lost 5 bases and 1 base respectively, with 20 bases between them. Per the germline V gene, CDR1 is MNHEY and CDR2 is SVGEGT. The DNA of the CDR3 is TGTGCCAGCAGTAACACTCGCACGGGGGGCCTCCAAGAGACCCAGTACTTC. Protein sequence: CASSNTRTGGLQETQYF.

The V and J genes are TRBV20-1 and TRBJ2-5; 8 bases agree with TRBD2. Germline-derived CDR1 and CDR2 are DFQATT and SNEGSKA (reference sequence). V lost 6 bases and J lost 9; bases outside the gene matches: 15. This CDR3 contains 14 residues. The CDR3 coding sequence is TGCAGTGCCAGTAGCGGGGACACAAATCAGCCCCAGTACTTC. It translates to CSASSGDTNQPQYF.

This clonotype was observed at least ten times. V gene TRBV12-3 or TRBV12-4 combines with J gene TRBJ1-2; a possible D gene is TRBD1 (6 bases). This CDR3 has 13 amino acids. With 5 bases removed from V and 5 bases from J, the gap between germline ends came to 12 bases. CDR3 amino acids: CASSPYRVYGYTF. The CDR3 bases are TGTGCCAGCAGTCCGTACAGGGTTTATGGCTACACCTTC.

V usage is TRBV24-1 and J usage is TRBJ2-3; weak D call: TRBD1 (7 bases). Germline V gene lookup returns CDR1 KGHDR and CDR2 SFDVKD. The CDR3 has 18 residues. V lost 2 bases, J lost 3 bases, and 20 bases lay in between. CDR3 region: CATSDYSLASTGTDTQYF. For the CDR3, the DNA is TGTGCCACCAGTGATTACAGCCTAGCGTCGACAGGGACAGATACGCAGTATTTT.

This clonotype was seen at least ten times. V is TRBV30 and J is TRBJ2-7, with 8 bases matching TRBD1. Germline CDR1 reads GTSNPN; CDR2 reads SVGIG (reference sequence). The CDR3 sequence is 14 residues long. Trimming at V came to 1 base and at J to 3 bases, leaving 5 bases not matched to a gene. The CDR3 DNA reads as TGTGCCTGGAGTGCCGACAGGGGAAGCTACGAGCAGTACTTC. As protein: CAWSADRGSYEQYF.